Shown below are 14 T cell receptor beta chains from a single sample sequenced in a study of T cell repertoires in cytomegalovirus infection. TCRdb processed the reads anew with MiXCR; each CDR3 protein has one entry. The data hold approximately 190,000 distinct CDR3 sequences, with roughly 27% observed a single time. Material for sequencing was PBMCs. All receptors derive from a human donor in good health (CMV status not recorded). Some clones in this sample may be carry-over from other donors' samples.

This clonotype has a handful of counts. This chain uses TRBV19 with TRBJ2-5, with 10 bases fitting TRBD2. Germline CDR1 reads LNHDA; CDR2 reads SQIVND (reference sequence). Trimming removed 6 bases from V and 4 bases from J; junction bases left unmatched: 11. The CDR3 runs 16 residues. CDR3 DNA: TGTGCCAGTAGACCTGGACTAGCGGATCGGTTAGAGACCCAGTACTTC. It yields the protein CASRPGLADRLETQYF.

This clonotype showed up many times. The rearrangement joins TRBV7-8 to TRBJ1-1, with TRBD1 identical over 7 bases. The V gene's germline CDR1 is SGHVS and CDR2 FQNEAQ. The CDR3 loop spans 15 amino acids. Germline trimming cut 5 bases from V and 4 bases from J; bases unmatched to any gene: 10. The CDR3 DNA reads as TGTGCCAGCAGCCCGACAGGGATAGTAGGCACTGAAGCTTTCTTT. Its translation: CASSPTGIVGTEAFF.

CDR3: CASRLGELSNTEAFF. For the CDR3, the DNA is TGCGCCAGCCGCCTTGGGGAACTATCGAACACTGAAGCTTTCTTT. This chain connects TRBV5-1 to TRBJ1-1, with unresolved D. V dropped 7 bases and J dropped 1 base, with 17 bases sitting between them. Germline assignment: CDR1 SGHRS and CDR2 YFSETQ. This CDR3 is built from 15 residues.

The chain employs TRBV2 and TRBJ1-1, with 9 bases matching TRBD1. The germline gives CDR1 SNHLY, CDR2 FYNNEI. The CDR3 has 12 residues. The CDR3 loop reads CATGGESTEAFF. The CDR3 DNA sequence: TGTGCGACAGGGGGTGAGAGCACTGAAGCTTTCTTT. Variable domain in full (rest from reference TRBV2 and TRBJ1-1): EPEVTQTPSHQVTQMGQEVILRCVPISNHLYFYWYRQILGQKVEFLVSFYNNEISEKSEIFDDQFSVERPDGSNFTLKIRSTKLEDSAMYFCATGGESTEAFFGQGTRLTVV.

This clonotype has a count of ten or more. This chain's CDR3 is CASSQDRNTEAFF. In DNA, the CDR3 is TGTGCCAGCAGCCAGGACAGGAACACTGAAGCTTTCTTT. The chain uses TRBV3-1 and TRBJ1-1; possible D gene TRBD1, 6 bases. V lost 3 bases and J lost 1, with 6 bases in between. The CDR3 runs 13 residues. In germline, CDR1 is LGHDT, CDR2 YNNKEL (reference sequence).

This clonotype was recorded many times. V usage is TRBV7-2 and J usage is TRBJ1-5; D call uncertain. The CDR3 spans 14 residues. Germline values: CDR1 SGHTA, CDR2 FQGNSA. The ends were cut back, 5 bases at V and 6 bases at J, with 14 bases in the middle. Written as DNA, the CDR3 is TGTGCCAGCAGCCCCGGACCGGGCGGTCAGCCCCAGCATTTT. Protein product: CASSPGPGGQPQHF.

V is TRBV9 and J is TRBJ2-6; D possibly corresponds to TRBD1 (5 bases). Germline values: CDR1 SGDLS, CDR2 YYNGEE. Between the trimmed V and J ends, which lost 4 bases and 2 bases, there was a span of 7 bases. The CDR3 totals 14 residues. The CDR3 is CASSMTAGANVLTF. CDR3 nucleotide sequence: TGTGCCAGCAGCATGACAGCTGGGGCCAACGTCCTGACTTTC.

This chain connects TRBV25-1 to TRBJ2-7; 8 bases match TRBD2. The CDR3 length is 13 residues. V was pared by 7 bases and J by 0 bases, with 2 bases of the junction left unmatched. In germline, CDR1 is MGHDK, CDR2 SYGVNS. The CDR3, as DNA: TGTGCCAGCAAGGCGGGGGGCTCCTACGAGCAGTACTTC. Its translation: CASKAGGSYEQYF.

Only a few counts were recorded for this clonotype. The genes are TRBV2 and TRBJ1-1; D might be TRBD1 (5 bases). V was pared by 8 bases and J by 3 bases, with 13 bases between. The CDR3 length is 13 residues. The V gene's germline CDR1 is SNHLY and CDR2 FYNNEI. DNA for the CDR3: TGTGCCAGCCATCTGGAAGGGGACACTGAAGCTTTCTTT. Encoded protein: CASHLEGDTEAFF. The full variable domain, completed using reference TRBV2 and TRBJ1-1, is EPEVTQTPSHQVTQMGQEVILRCVPISNHLYFYWYRQILGQKVEFLVSFYNNEISEKSEIFDDQFSVERPDGSNFTLKIRSTKLEDSAMYFCASHLEGDTEAFFGQGTRLTVV.

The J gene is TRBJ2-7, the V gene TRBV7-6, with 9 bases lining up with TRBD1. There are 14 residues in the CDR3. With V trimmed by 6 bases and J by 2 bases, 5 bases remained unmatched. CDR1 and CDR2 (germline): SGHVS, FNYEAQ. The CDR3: CASSPQGATYEQYF. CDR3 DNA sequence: TGTGCCAGCAGTCCACAGGGGGCGACCTACGAGCAGTACTTC.

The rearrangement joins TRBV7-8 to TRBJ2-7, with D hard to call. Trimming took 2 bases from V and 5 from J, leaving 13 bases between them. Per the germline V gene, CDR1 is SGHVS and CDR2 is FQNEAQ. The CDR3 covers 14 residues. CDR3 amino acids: CASSLRATYNEQYF. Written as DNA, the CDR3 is TGTGCCAGCAGCTTACGGGCCACATATAACGAGCAGTACTTC.

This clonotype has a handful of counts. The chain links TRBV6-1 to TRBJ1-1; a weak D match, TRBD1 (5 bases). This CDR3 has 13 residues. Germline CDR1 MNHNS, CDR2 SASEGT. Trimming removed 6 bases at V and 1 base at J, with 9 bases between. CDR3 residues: CASSRTTNTEAFF. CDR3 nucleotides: TGTGCCAGCAGCCGGACAACGAACACTGAAGCTTTCTTT.

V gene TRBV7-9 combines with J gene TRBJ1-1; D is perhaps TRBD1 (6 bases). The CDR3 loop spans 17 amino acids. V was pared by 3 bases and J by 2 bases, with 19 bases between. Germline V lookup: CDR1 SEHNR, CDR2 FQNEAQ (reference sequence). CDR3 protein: CASSFAGDHLRNTEAFF. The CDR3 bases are TGTGCCAGCAGCTTCGCAGGGGACCACCTTCGAAACACTGAAGCTTTCTTT.

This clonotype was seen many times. CDR3 sequence (DNA): TGTGCCAGCAGCTTAAGAGGACAGGGAATACAGCCCCAGCATTTT. Translating gives CASSLRGQGIQPQHF. The gene calls are TRBV7-2 and TRBJ1-5; 8 positions agree with TRBD1. CDR1 SGHTA and CDR2 FQGNSA come from the germline V gene. The CDR3 is 15 amino acids. Trimming at V came to 2 bases and at J to 7 bases, leaving 7 bases not matched to a gene.